This TCR beta chain appears in the sequencing data of a study of blood T cells in healthy people across ages. Findings and caveats of the study: Comparison with aged donors showed that long-lived donors had more naive CD4+ cells and higher diversity.

Trimming stripped 5 bases from V and 2 bases from J, with 13 bases between. The CDR3 is 15 amino acids. CDR1 is SGHAT, CDR2 FQNNGV, per germline. A second about 7 to 11 cycle PCR used barcoded and J-beta primers. TCRdb processed the 5' RACE reads anew with MiXCR; each CDR3 protein has one entry. The sample includes roughly 1.6 million distinct CDR3 sequences, 30% to 35% of them seen just once. This clonotype has a handful of counts. Its antigen is unidentified. The chain has TRBV11-2 and TRBJ2-1, with D unresolved. The receptor's source is a woman aged 25 to 45 in good health. Sequenced: blood. The CDR3 DNA sequence: TGTGCCAGCAGCCCGACTGGGAATCCCTACAATGAGCAGTTCTTC. Its protein product is CASSPTGNPYNEQFF.